Following are 21 T cell receptor beta chains from one sample sequenced in a study of regulatory T cells in long-lasting Graves disease. The time point was: persistent/refractory GD, antithyroid drugs over 5 years with positive TRAb. Following extraction of RNA from PBMCs, that RNA was used to make the TCR library. Through Arm-PCR of CDR3 regions and iRepertoire HTBI primers, TCR beta libraries were built. TCRdb ran MiXCR on the multiplex PCR reads and lists one entry per CDR3 protein. The sample lists 600,000 to 850,000 distinct CDR3 sequences, about 30% occurring once. The sequencing here drew on peripheral blood mononuclear cells (PBMCs), taken when the disease was refractory, from a patient treated with antithyroid drugs. The receptor source for this set is a female donor with Graves disease.

This clonotype was picked up a small number of times. The chain has TRBV3-1 and TRBJ2-7, with 10 bases fitting TRBD1. J was trimmed by 1 base and V by 6 bases; bases with no gene match: 3. The germline gives CDR1 LGHDT, CDR2 YNNKEL (reference sequence). The CDR3 is 14 amino acids. Written as DNA, the CDR3 is TGTGCCAGCAGGGACAGGGGGGGATCCTACGAGCAGTACTTC. It translates to CASRDRGGSYEQYF.

This clonotype has ten or more counts. The rearrangement links TRBV6-1 to TRBJ2-5; D ambiguous. V lost 4 bases and J lost 4, with 7 bases in between. CDR1 is MNHNS and CDR2 is SASEGT in the germline V gene. CDR3 length: 12 amino acids. The CDR3 coding sequence is TGTGCCAGCAGTGTGACTCGAGAGACCCAGTACTTC. The encoded protein is CASSVTRETQYF.

This clonotype came up a few times. The chain is built from TRBV2 and TRBJ2-3, with D perhaps assigned TRBD1 or TRBD2 (5 bases each). CDR1 and CDR2 from the germline V gene are SNHLY and FYNNEI. CDR3 length: 11 amino acids. V was shortened by 8 bases and J by 9 bases, with 12 bases between the two germline ends. The CDR3: CASRGPNTQYF. The CDR3 DNA reads TGTGCCAGCCGGGGACCAAACACGCAGTATTTT.

This clonotype has only a few counts. The chain uses TRBV3-1 and TRBJ1-1; TRBD1 matches 7 bases. Germline V gene data show CDR1 as LGHDT and CDR2 as YNNKEL (reference sequence). Trimming at V came to 10 bases and at J to 4 bases, leaving 9 bases not matched to a gene. This CDR3 region has 13 residues. The CDR3 DNA reads TGTGCCACCGGAACAACAGGGGTCACTGAAGCTTTCTTT. It specifies CATGTTGVTEAFF.

This clonotype was counted at least ten times. The chain recombines TRBV12-3 or TRBV12-4 with TRBJ2-7; D gene unclear. V was cut by 0 bases and J by 4 bases, with 7 bases left in between. The CDR3 loop spans 13 amino acids. CDR3 sequence: CASSLALAYEQYF. The CDR3 DNA sequence: TGTGCCAGCAGTTTAGCGCTCGCTTACGAGCAGTACTTC.

V gene TRBV20-1 combines with J gene TRBJ2-2, with 7 bases identical to TRBD2. CDR1 is DFQATT, CDR2 SNEGSKA, per germline (reference sequence). The CDR3 is made up of 13 amino acids. Unmatched junction bases numbered 5, after V lost 3 bases and J lost 7 bases. In DNA, the CDR3 is TGCAGTGCTAGTTACCGGGAGGACGGGGAGCTGTTTTTT. As protein: CSASYREDGELFF.

In this sample, this clonotype turned up many times. This chain connects TRBV6-1 to TRBJ2-5; the D gene is possibly TRBD2 (6 bases). Germline CDR1 MNHNS, CDR2 SASEGT. Trimming took off 6 bases at V and 4 bases at J, with 21 bases between the two ends. The CDR3 has 16 residues. The CDR3 DNA reads as TGTGCCAGCAGGAAGGCAGTTGCGGGATTTCTAGAGACCCAGTACTTC. Translating gives CASRKAVAGFLETQYF.

CDR3 nucleotide sequence: TGCGCCAGCAGTGAGTCTGAACCTCGATATGGCTACACCTTC. Translation: CASSESEPRYGYTF. V is TRBV10-2 and J is TRBJ1-2; D ambiguous. V was clipped by 0 bases and J by 5 bases, with 10 bases between them. CDR3 length: 14 residues. Per germline, CDR1 WSHSY and CDR2 SAAADI.

This rearrangement joins TRBV9 to TRBJ1-1; D is possibly TRBD1 (5 bases). The CDR3 is 16 amino acids. Germline CDR1 SGDLS, CDR2 YYNGEE. V gave up 3 bases and J gave up 1 base, with 16 bases separating them. The chain's CDR3 is CASSAGEAAPNTEAFF. The CDR3 coding sequence is TGTGCCAGCAGCGCGGGGGAGGCAGCCCCGAACACTGAAGCTTTCTTT.

This clonotype was detected many times. The genes are TRBV28 and TRBJ1-5; D is uncertain. V was clipped by 4 bases and J by 5 bases, with 6 bases between them. CDR3 length: 12 residues. The germline gives CDR1 MDHEN, CDR2 SYDVKM. The CDR3 is CASSSGYQPQHF. In DNA form, the CDR3 reads TGTGCCAGCAGTTCGGGTTATCAGCCCCAGCATTTT.

J is TRBJ1-5 and V is TRBV7-2; TRBD1 aligns across 10 bases. This CDR3 contains 17 residues. The V and J ends lost 5 bases and 0 bases, in that order; junction bases with no gene match: 7. The germline CDR1 and CDR2 sequences are SGHTA and FQGNSA. CDR3 in DNA: TGTGCCAGCAGCCCGATGGGGACAGGGGTTAGCAATCAGCCCCAGCATTTT. Amino acids: CASSPMGTGVSNQPQHF.

This clonotype is a singleton in its sample. This chain joins TRBV9 and TRBJ2-2; TRBD2 agrees at 7 bases. In germline, CDR1 is SGDLS, CDR2 YYNGEE. The CDR3 spans 17 residues. V lost 7 bases to trimming and J lost 2 bases; unmatched junction nucleotides: 14. CDR3 residues: CASASPQAGPNTGELFF. The CDR3 DNA follows: TGTGCCAGCGCCTCTCCCCAAGCGGGACCTAACACCGGGGAGCTGTTTTTT.

This clonotype was recorded a few times. The chain employs TRBV7-8 and TRBJ1-1; D ambiguous. The CDR3 sequence is 14 residues long. CDR1 and CDR2 (germline): SGHVS, FQNEAQ. V gave up 4 bases and J gave up 5 bases, with 14 bases separating them. In DNA form, the CDR3 reads TGTGCCAGCAGCTCCCTGGGTTCGGGGACTGAAGCTTTCTTT. Residues: CASSSLGSGTEAFF.

The chain links TRBV20-1 to TRBJ1-5, with TRBD1 as a possible D gene (5 bases). V lost 1 base and J 6 bases, leaving 10 bases between the germline ends. Germline lookup yields CDR1 DFQATT and CDR2 SNEGSKA (reference sequence). The CDR3 spans 13 residues. CDR3 residues: CSARVGGTQPQHF. CDR3 DNA sequence: TGCAGTGCTAGAGTCGGGGGGACTCAGCCCCAGCATTTT.

The rearrangement links TRBV19 to TRBJ1-5; D is possibly TRBD1 (5 bases). V dropped 8 bases and J dropped 6 bases, with 17 bases sitting between them. CDR1 is LNHDA and CDR2 is SQIVND in the germline V gene (reference sequence). The CDR3 contains 14 residues. In DNA form, the CDR3 reads TGTGCCAGTCTACAGGTGACCGGGGGTCAGCCCCAGCATTTT. Translation gives CASLQVTGGQPQHF. Full variable domain (missing parts from reference TRBV19 and TRBJ1-5): DGGITQSPKYLFRKEGQNVTLSCEQNLNHDAMYWYRQDPGQGLRLIYYSQIVNDFQKGDIAEGYSVSREKKESFPLTVTSAQKNPTAFYLCASLQVTGGQPQHFGDGTRLSIL.

V is TRBV29-1 and J is TRBJ1-2; TRBD1 matches 7 bases. Germline V lookup: CDR1 SQVTM, CDR2 ANQGSEA. This CDR3 has 13 residues. V trimming: 7 bases; J trimming: 6 bases; junction bases outside the gene matches: 11. The CDR3 coding sequence is TGCAGCGCATCACAGGGGCAGTTGGATGGCTACACCTTC. It is translated as CSASQGQLDGYTF.

There are many counts of this clonotype. This rearrangement joins TRBV12-3 or TRBV12-4 to TRBJ1-1, with 7 positions matching TRBD1. CDR3 size: 14 residues. Trimming at V came to 8 bases and at J to 5 bases, leaving 11 bases not matched to a gene. The CDR3 here is CASSPSGGKTEAFF. In DNA, the CDR3 is TGTGCCAGCTCTCCATCAGGGGGGAAAACTGAAGCTTTCTTT.

The gene calls are TRBV3-1 and TRBJ2-7; D ambiguous. V was trimmed by 6 bases and J by 0 bases, leaving 12 bases between them. This CDR3 comprises 14 residues. The germline gives CDR1 LGHDT, CDR2 YNNKEL (reference sequence). The CDR3 here is CASRSDAVSYEQYF. DNA for the CDR3: TGTGCCAGCAGATCGGACGCAGTCTCCTACGAGCAGTACTTC.

The chain is built from TRBV11-2 and TRBJ2-7; 14 nucleotides align to TRBD2. This CDR3 has 16 residues. The V and J ends lost 5 bases and 4 bases, in that order; junction bases with no gene match: 7. Germline V gene data show CDR1 as SGHAT and CDR2 as FQNNGV. The CDR3 sequence is CASSRGLAGEIYEQYF. The CDR3 DNA is TGTGCCAGCAGCCGGGGACTAGCGGGAGAGATATACGAGCAGTACTTC.

The J gene is TRBJ1-5, the V gene TRBV20-1, with a weak D call TRBD1 (5 bases). Looked up from germline, CDR1 is DFQATT and CDR2 is SNEGSKA (reference sequence). Trimming took off 1 base at V and 6 bases at J, with 10 bases between the two ends. CDR3 length: 13 residues. Written as DNA, the CDR3 is TGCAGTGCTAGAGTCAGGGAGGGTCAGCCCCAGCATTTT. It translates to CSARVREGQPQHF.

The chain recombines TRBV5-1 with TRBJ2-3; D is uncertain. Germline V lookup: CDR1 SGHRS, CDR2 YFSETQ. With 0 bases removed from V and 2 bases from J, the gap between germline ends came to 10 bases. CDR3 length: 15 amino acids. CDR3 in amino acids: CASSLDRTYTDTQYF. CDR3 nucleotides: TGCGCCAGCAGCTTGGACCGGACCTACACAGATACGCAGTATTTT.